This TCR beta chain appears in the sequencing data of a study of cytomegalovirus exposure and HLA in healthy donors. Findings and limits, study-wide: Within a later analysis, the majority of CMV-associated TCR beta chains appeared HLA-restricted. It was reported that TCR beta sequences correctly inferred the HLA-A and HLA-B alleles for most subjects. Using the classifier, cytomegalovirus status was reportedly diagnosed with high specificity and sensitivity.

Concerning this clone itself: The antigen is not known.

Deletions cut 3 bases from V and 2 bases from J, with 12 bases between. Germline CDR1 is SGHRS and CDR2 is YFSETQ. There are 14 residues in the CDR3. A multiplex PCR was run with 60 Vbeta primers and 13 Jbeta primers. Sequencing used immunoSEQ multiplex PCR; TCRdb keeps in-frame clones, though not all of them. Among approximately 150,000 clones listed, more than 75% were seen once. The sample taken for sequencing was PBMCs. The chain uses TRBV5-1 and TRBJ2-7; D is perhaps TRBD2 (5 bases). The sequence came from a man younger than 30 in good health and CMV-seropositive. In nucleotides, the CDR3 is TGCGCCAGCAGCTCGGACTGGGGAACCTACGAGCAGTACTTC. Its translation is CASSSDWGTYEQYF.